This TCR beta chain stems from a study of blood T cells in healthy people across ages. The study's findings and limits: Strongly correlated with naive T cell percentage was TCR beta diversity.

A second PCR, run for roughly 7 to 12 cycles, used a sample-barcoded 5' primer plus a J-beta primer mix. In TCRdb, the 5' RACE reads were re-called with MiXCR into one record per CDR3 protein. The table has more than 650,000 distinct CDR3 sequences, 22% seen once. V lost 3 bases and J lost 8, with 15 bases in between. CDR3 length: 15 residues. CDR1 and CDR2 (germline): SGHRS, YFSETQ. This clonotype has at least ten counts. Its target is not known. The sample consisted of blood. This rearrangement joins TRBV5-1 to TRBJ1-6; D might be TRBD1 (6 bases). This receptor was taken from a man between 65 and 85 years old in good health. CDR3 residues: CASSSDGGLDSPLHF. CDR3 coding DNA: TGCGCCAGCAGCTCCGACGGGGGCTTGGATTCACCCCTCCACTTT. Full variable domain (rest looked up from reference TRBV5-1 and TRBJ1-6): KAGVTQTPRYLIKTRGQQVTLSCSPISGHRSVSWYQQTPGQGLQFLFEYFSETQRNKGNFPGRFSGRQFSNSRSEMNVSTLELGDSALYLCASSSDGGLDSPLHFGNGTRLTVT.